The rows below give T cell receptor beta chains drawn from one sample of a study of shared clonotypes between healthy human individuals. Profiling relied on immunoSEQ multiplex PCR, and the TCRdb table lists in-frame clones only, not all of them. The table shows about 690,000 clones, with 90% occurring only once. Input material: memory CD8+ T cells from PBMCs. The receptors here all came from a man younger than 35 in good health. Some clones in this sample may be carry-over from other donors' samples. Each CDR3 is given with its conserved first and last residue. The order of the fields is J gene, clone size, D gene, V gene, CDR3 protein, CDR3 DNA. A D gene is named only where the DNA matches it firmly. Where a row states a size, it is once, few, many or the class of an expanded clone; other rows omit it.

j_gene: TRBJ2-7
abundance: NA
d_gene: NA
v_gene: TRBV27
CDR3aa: CASSFGRANEQYF
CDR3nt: TGTGCCAGCAGTTTTGGGCGCGCGAACGAGCAGTACTTC

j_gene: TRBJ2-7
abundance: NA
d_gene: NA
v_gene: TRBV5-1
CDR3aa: CASSLGDSSYEQYF
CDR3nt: TGCGCCAGCAGCTTGGGAGACAGCTCCTACGAGCAGTACTTC

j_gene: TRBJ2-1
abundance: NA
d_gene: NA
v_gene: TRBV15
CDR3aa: CATSTGDPYNEQFF
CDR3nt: TGTGCCACCAGCACGGGAGATCCCTACAATGAGCAGTTCTTC

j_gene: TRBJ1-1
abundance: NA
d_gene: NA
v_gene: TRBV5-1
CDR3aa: CACSVGGTEAFF
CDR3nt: TGCGCCTGTTCCGTGGGGGGCACTGAAGCTTTCTTT

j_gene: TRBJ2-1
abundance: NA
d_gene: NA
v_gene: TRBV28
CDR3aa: CASSVTRFFEQFF
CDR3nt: TGTGCCAGCAGTGTGACTAGATTTTTTGAGCAGTTCTTC

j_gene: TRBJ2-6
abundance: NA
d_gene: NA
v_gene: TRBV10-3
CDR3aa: CAINREGANVLTF
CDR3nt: TGTGCCATAAACAGGGAGGGGGCCAACGTCCTGACTTTC

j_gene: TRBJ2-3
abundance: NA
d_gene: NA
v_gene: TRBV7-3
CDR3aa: CASSSRGLPEDTQYF
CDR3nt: TGTGCCAGCAGCTCGAGGGGCCTCCCCGAAGATACGCAGTATTTT

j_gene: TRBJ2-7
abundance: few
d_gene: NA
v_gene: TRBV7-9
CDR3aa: CASSWEGAGPYEQYF
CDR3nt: TGTGCCAGCAGCTGGGAGGGGGCGGGCCCCTACGAGCAGTACTTC

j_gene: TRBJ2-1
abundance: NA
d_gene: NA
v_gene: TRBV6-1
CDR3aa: CASRDLGVGQFF
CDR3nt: TGTGCCAGCAGAGACCTGGGAGTGGGGCAGTTCTTC

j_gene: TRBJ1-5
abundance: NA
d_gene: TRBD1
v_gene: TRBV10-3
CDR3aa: CAISESGQGRLPQHF
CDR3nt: TGTGCCATCAGTGAGTCGGGACAGGGGAGGTTGCCCCAGCATTTT

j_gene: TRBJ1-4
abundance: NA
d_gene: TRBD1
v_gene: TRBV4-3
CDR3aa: CASRPTGLKEKLFF
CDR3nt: TGCGCCAGCAGACCGACAGGGTTGAAGGAAAAACTGTTTTTT

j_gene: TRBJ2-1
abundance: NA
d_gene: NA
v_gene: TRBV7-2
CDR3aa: CASSSRDHQNYNEQFF
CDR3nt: TGTGCCAGCAGCTCACGGGACCACCAAAACTACAATGAGCAGTTCTTC

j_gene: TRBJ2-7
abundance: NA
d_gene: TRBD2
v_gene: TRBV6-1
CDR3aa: CASSGGRLAGFYEQYF
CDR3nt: TGTGCCAGCAGTGGGGGACGACTAGCGGGTTTCTACGAGCAGTACTTC

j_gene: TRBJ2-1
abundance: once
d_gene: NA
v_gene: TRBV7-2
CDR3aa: CASSQEPENEQFF
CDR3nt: TGCGCCAGCAGCCAAGAGCCAGAAAATGAGCAGTTCTTC

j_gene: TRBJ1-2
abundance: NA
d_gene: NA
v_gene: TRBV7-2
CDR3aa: CASSYSPDGRPYGYTF
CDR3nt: TGTGCCAGCAGCTATTCCCCCGACGGAAGGCCCTATGGCTACACCTTC

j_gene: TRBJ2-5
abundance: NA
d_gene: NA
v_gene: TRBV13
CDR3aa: CASSPGISQETQYF
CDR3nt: TGTGCCAGCAGCCCCGGGATCTCACAAGAGACCCAGTACTTC

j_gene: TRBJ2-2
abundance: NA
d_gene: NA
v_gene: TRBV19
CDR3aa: CASSIGAGDTGELFF
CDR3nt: TGTGCCAGTAGTATAGGCGCAGGTGACACCGGGGAGCTGTTTTTT

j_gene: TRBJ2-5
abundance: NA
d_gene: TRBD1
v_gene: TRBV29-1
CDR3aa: CSVEDVGGETQYF
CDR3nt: TGCAGCGTTGAAGATGTAGGGGGCGAGACCCAGTACTTC

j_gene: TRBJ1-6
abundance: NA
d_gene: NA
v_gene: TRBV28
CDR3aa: CASSLGGDNSPLHF
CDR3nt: TGTGCCAGCAGTTTGGGAGGGGATAATTCACCCCTCCACTTT

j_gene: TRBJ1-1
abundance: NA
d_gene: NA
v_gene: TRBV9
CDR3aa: CASTPFGGQNTEAFF
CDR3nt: TGTGCCAGCACCCCGTTTGGGGGACAAAACACTGAAGCTTTCTTT

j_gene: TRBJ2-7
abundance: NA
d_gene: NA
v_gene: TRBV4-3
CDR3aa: CASSQEGGESYEQYF
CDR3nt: TGCGCCAGCAGCCAAGAAGGGGGGGAAAGCTACGAGCAGTACTTC

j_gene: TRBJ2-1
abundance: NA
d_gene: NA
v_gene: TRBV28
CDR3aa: CASSSRGPIYNEQFF
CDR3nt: TGTGCCAGCAGCTCTCGTGGACCTATTTACAATGAGCAGTTCTTC

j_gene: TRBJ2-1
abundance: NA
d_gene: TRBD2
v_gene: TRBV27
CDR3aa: CASSLGSGGGNEQFF
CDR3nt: TGTGCCAGCAGTTTGGGTAGCGGGGGGGGAAATGAGCAGTTCTTC

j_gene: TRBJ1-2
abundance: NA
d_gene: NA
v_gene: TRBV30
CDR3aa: CAWIPGEQAALLYGYTF
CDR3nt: TGTGCCTGGATTCCCGGGGAGCAGGCCGCCTTACTCTATGGCTACACCTTC